This entry lists 24 T cell receptor beta chains sequenced from one sample in a study of cytotoxic CD8 clonotypes in ibrutinib-treated CLL (dated by TCRdb to the early 2020s). Library preparation employed the immunoSEQ multiplex PCR assay. TCRdb took over this immuneACCESS table, retaining in-frame rearrangements with V and J assigned. Such tables are incomplete; in checked studies, under half of the missing clones stem from an unresolved V gene, and the remainder is unexplained. Present in this sample are more than 200,000 clones, roughly 73% of which were seen just once. The ten biggest clones cover approximately 10% of the sample. What the time point label conveys for this sample: 12 months on ibrutinib. The sample in question was PBMCs, obtained after 12 months of ibrutinib treatment. All receptors come from a human donor with chronic lymphocytic leukemia.

The genes are TRBV5-6 and TRBJ1-2; TRBD1 matches at 10 bases. Per germline, CDR1 SGHDT and CDR2 YYEEEE. This CDR3 has 12 amino acids. V was pared by 9 bases and J by 8 bases, with 7 bases of the junction left unmatched. In DNA, the CDR3 is TGTGCCACTTCGACAGGGGGCGTCGGCTACACCTTC. It yields the protein CATSTGGVGYTF.

The chain links TRBV28 to TRBJ2-1; either TRBD1 or TRBD2 may fit D (5 bases each). The V gene's germline CDR1 is MDHEN and CDR2 SYDVKM. Deletions cut 8 bases from V and 1 base from J, with 9 bases between. This CDR3 comprises 13 residues. In nucleotides, the CDR3 is TGTGCCAGCGGGACGGTATCCTACAATGAGCAGTTCTTC. Its protein is CASGTVSYNEQFF.

The DNA for the CDR3 is TGTGCCAGCAGTCGGGACACCAGCTCCTACAATGAGCAGTTCTTC. Amino acid sequence: CASSRDTSSYNEQFF. The rearrangement uses TRBV6-5 and TRBJ2-1, with a possible D match to TRBD1 (6 bases). With 5 bases removed from V and 0 bases from J, the gap between germline ends came to 11 bases. Germline V gene lookup returns CDR1 MNHEY and CDR2 SVGAGI. The CDR3 consists of 15 residues.

The chain combines TRBV27 with TRBJ2-1; TRBD1 or TRBD2 may be the D gene (6 bases each). This CDR3 spans 14 amino acids. Germline CDR1 is MNHEY and CDR2 is SMNVEV (reference sequence). The ends were cut back, 5 bases at V and 5 bases at J, with 13 bases in the middle. The CDR3 sequence is CASSRRGVNNEQFF. The CDR3 nucleotides are TGTGCCAGCAGTCGGAGGGGGGTTAACAATGAGCAGTTCTTC.

This sequence joins TRBV6-5 and TRBJ2-2, with D unresolved. The CDR3 has 14 residues. With 7 bases removed from V and 0 bases from J, the gap between germline ends came to 9 bases. CDR1 is MNHEY, CDR2 SVGAGI, per germline. CDR3 sequence reads: CASNKEANTGELFF. DNA for the CDR3: TGTGCCAGCAATAAAGAGGCGAACACCGGGGAGCTGTTTTTT.

This rearrangement joins TRBV5-1 to TRBJ2-3; no firm D call. Germline CDR1 SGHRS, CDR2 YFSETQ. Between the trimmed V and J ends, which lost 1 base and 1 base, there was a span of 10 bases. CDR3 length: 15 amino acids. CDR3 nucleotides: TGCGCCAGCAGCTTGAAGGGCCTGGGCACAGATACGCAGTATTTT. It yields the protein CASSLKGLGTDTQYF.

This clone occurred a few times. The chain recombines TRBV15 with TRBJ2-2; D is tentatively TRBD1 or TRBD2 (5 bases each). Germline V gene sequence: CDR1 LNHNV, CDR2 YYDKDF (reference sequence). V gave up 0 bases and J gave up 6 bases, with 8 bases separating them. The CDR3 sequence is 14 residues long. The CDR3 DNA sequence: TGTGCCACCAGCAGAGATAGGGGACCCGGGGAGCTGTTTTTT. It yields the protein CATSRDRGPGELFF.

The chain uses TRBV7-9 and TRBJ2-3; the match to TRBD2 covers 11 bases. Germline CDR1 and CDR2: SEHNR and FQNEAQ (reference sequence). With 7 bases clipped from V and 4 bases from J, the junction kept 7 bases outside the gene matches. CDR3 size: 15 residues. The CDR3 DNA follows: TGTGCCAGCACCATAGCGGGGGGGCTCGCAGATACGCAGTATTTT. As protein: CASTIAGGLADTQYF. Full variable domain (outside the CDR3, taken from reference TRBV7-9 and TRBJ2-3): DTGVSQNPRHKITKRGQNVTFRCDPISEHNRLYWYRQTLGQGPEFLTYFQNEAQLEKSRLLSDRFSAERPKGSFSTLEIQRTEQGDSAMYLCASTIAGGLADTQYFGPGTRLTVL.

The V gene is TRBV25-1, the J gene TRBJ2-4, with TRBD1 identical over 8 bases. J was trimmed by 4 bases and V by 1 base; bases with no gene match: 3. Per the germline V gene, CDR1 is MGHDK and CDR2 is SYGVNS. This CDR3 has 15 amino acids. CDR3 DNA: TGTGCCAGCAGTGAATCCGGGACAGGAAAAAACATTCAGTACTTC. Residues: CASSESGTGKNIQYF.

J is TRBJ2-5 and V is TRBV2; possibly TRBD1 or TRBD2 for D (6 bases each). The V gene lost 8 bases and the J gene lost 4 bases, with 11 bases spanning the gap. Looked up from germline, CDR1 is SNHLY and CDR2 is FYNNEI. The CDR3 covers 12 residues. The CDR3 DNA reads as TGTGCCAGCCAGAGGGGGGTAGAGACCCAGTACTTC. It yields the protein CASQRGVETQYF. The full variable domain, with the rest looked up from reference TRBV2 and TRBJ2-5, is EPEVTQTPSHQVTQMGQEVILRCVPISNHLYFYWYRQILGQKVEFLVSFYNNEISEKSEIFDDQFSVERPDGSNFTLKIRSTKLEDSAMYFCASQRGVETQYFGPGTRLLVL.

This sequence joins TRBV2 and TRBJ2-2; TRBD2 is a possible D gene (6 bases). The germline V and J ends were trimmed by 4 bases and 5 bases, with 11 bases remaining between them. Looked up from germline, CDR1 is SNHLY and CDR2 is FYNNEI. The CDR3 has 14 residues. The CDR3 DNA reads TGTGCCAGCAGTGGACTAGAGGGGACCGGGGAGCTGTTTTTT. This codes for CASSGLEGTGELFF.

The rearrangement joins TRBV5-8 to TRBJ2-3, with D maybe TRBD1 (8 bases). The CDR3 consists of 16 residues. The germline V gene encodes CDR1 SGHTS and CDR2 YDEGEE. Trimming stripped 4 bases from V and 8 bases from J, with 23 bases between. CDR3 nucleotide sequence: TGTGCCAGCAGCGACATCACAGGGGGGGGTAGGCTTACGCAGTATTTT. Translation: CASSDITGGGRLTQYF. Looking up the rest from reference TRBV5-8 and TRBJ2-3 gives the full variable domain: EAGVTQSPTHLIKTRGQQATLRCSPISGHTSVYWYQQALGLGLQFLLWYDEGEERNRGNFPPRFSGRQFPNYSSELNVNALELEDSALYLCASSDITGGGRLTQYFGPGTRLTVL.

This clone turned up a few times. The chain employs TRBV19 and TRBJ1-5; 7 positions agree with TRBD1. Germline V CDR1 and CDR2: LNHDA, SQIVND (reference sequence). This CDR3 is built from 14 residues. V was clipped by 5 bases and J by 1 base; unmatched bases: 2. CDR3 sequence reads: CASSCRGSNQPQHF. CDR3 nucleotide sequence: TGTGCCAGTAGTTGCAGGGGGAGCAATCAGCCCCAGCATTTT. Using reference TRBV19 and TRBJ1-5 for the parts outside the CDR3, the full variable domain is DGGITQSPKYLFRKEGQNVTLSCEQNLNHDAMYWYRQDPGQGLRLIYYSQIVNDFQKGDIAEGYSVSREKKESFPLTVTSAQKNPTAFYLCASSCRGSNQPQHFGDGTRLSIL.

In this sample, this clone turned up once. The rearrangement uses TRBV14 and TRBJ2-5, with 10 bases identical to TRBD2. The CDR3 totals 17 residues. CDR1 is SGHDN, CDR2 FVKESK, per germline. The V and J ends lost 4 bases and 4 bases, in that order; junction bases with no gene match: 12. CDR3 DNA sequence: TGTGCCAGCAGCCCTACGAAACTTAGCGGGAGGAGAGAGACCCAGTACTTC. This gives the protein CASSPTKLSGRRETQYF.

CDR3 residues: CASEESWYGYTF. CDR3 nucleotide sequence: TGTGCCAGTGAGGAGAGCTGGTATGGCTACACCTTC. The chain employs TRBV19 and TRBJ1-2; no definite D call. This CDR3 comprises 12 residues. Germline CDR1 LNHDA, CDR2 SQIVND (reference sequence). The V end lost 8 bases, the J end lost 5 bases, and 12 bases lay between the germline ends.

The V gene is TRBV9, the J gene TRBJ2-2; D is undetermined. Germline values: CDR1 SGDLS, CDR2 YYNGEE. Trimming removed 6 bases at V and 2 bases at J, with 14 bases between. The CDR3 has 15 amino acids. Here the CDR3 DNA reads TGTGCCAGCACCCTAGGAAACACCAACACCGGGGAGCTGTTTTTT. Amino acid sequence: CASTLGNTNTGELFF.

The chain links TRBV6-5 to TRBJ2-1; tentative D call: TRBD2 (5 bases). V was clipped by 0 bases and J by 7 bases, with 13 bases between them. Germline loops: CDR1 MNHEY, CDR2 SVGAGI. CDR3 length: 15 residues. The DNA of the CDR3 is TGTGCCAGCAGTTACTCCCTGGAGGCTAGTAATGAGCAGTTCTTC. It encodes CASSYSLEASNEQFF.

In this sample, this clone turned up once. V and J are TRBV2 and TRBJ2-1, with 11 nucleotides matching TRBD2. This CDR3 comprises 15 residues. The germline CDR1 and CDR2 sequences are SNHLY and FYNNEI. Germline trimming cut 6 bases from V and 4 bases from J; bases unmatched to any gene: 5. In DNA form, the CDR3 reads TGTGCCAGCAGCGCAACTAGCGGGAGTTACAATGAGCAGTTCTTC. It translates to CASSATSGSYNEQFF.

This clone was recorded only once. J is TRBJ1-5 and V is TRBV2, with TRBD1 matching 7 bases. The CDR3 consists of 15 residues. Germline CDR1 SNHLY, CDR2 FYNNEI. V lost 6 bases to trimming and J lost 3 bases; unmatched junction nucleotides: 8. The CDR3 bases are TGTGCCAGCAGCGAGTGGACAGGTCACAATCAGCCCCAGCATTTT. Amino acid sequence: CASSEWTGHNQPQHF.

J is TRBJ2-3 and V is TRBV10-1, with no clear D. The CDR3 has 13 residues. The V gene's germline CDR1 is WNHNN and CDR2 SYGVQD (reference sequence). Trimming took 4 bases from V and 9 from J, leaving 14 bases between them. This CDR3 is CASSGSRGETQYF. The CDR3 region has the DNA TGCGCCAGCAGTGGTTCCAGAGGTGAGACGCAGTATTTT.

This clone has just one count. The rearrangement joins TRBV6-5 to TRBJ1-3; D possibly corresponds to TRBD1 (5 bases). The V end was cut by 5 bases, the J end by 2 bases, with 13 bases between. CDR1 and CDR2 from the germline V gene are MNHEY and SVGAGI. CDR3 length: 15 residues. The CDR3 DNA reads as TGTGCCAGCAGTAACACAGGTATTCCTGGAAACACCATATATTTT. This sequence encodes CASSNTGIPGNTIYF.

This clone has only a few counts. CDR3 region: CASSEPGLNTGELFF. Written as DNA, the CDR3 is TGTGCCAGCAGTGAACCCGGACTGAACACCGGGGAGCTGTTTTTT. The chain is built from TRBV2 and TRBJ2-2; weak D call: TRBD2 (5 bases). This CDR3 is 15 amino acids long. Germline CDR1 and CDR2: SNHLY and FYNNEI. The ends were cut back, 2 bases at V and 1 base at J, with 8 bases in the middle.

This sequence joins TRBV18 and TRBJ2-5; 9 bases are shared with TRBD1. V gave up 6 bases and J gave up 3 bases; unmatched junction bases: 5. Germline CDR1 reads KGHSH; CDR2 reads LQKENI. The CDR3 has 14 residues. CDR3: CASSGTGKEETQYF. CDR3 sequence (DNA): TGTGCCAGCTCCGGGACAGGGAAGGAAGAGACCCAGTACTTC.

The chain uses TRBV9 and TRBJ1-3; no definite D call. Per the germline V gene, CDR1 is SGDLS and CDR2 is YYNGEE. V lost 2 bases to trimming and J lost 0 bases, with 6 bases between them. CDR3 size: 14 residues. CDR3 in amino acids: CASSVSSSGNTIYF. The CDR3 DNA reads as TGTGCCAGCAGCGTGAGCAGCTCTGGAAACACCATATATTTT. The full variable domain, its missing parts supplied by reference TRBV9 and TRBJ1-3, is DSGVTQTPKHLITATGQRVTLRCSPRSGDLSVYWYQQSLDQGLQFLIQYYNGEERAKGNILERFSAQQFPDLHSELNLSSLELGDSALYFCASSVSSSGNTIYFGEGSWLTVV.